The source of this T cell receptor beta chain is a study of identical twins. Regarding the study as a whole: Invariant MAIT and iNKT cells may have partly biased zero-insertion analyses. Fewer insertions marked abundant cord blood beta clonotypes; young adult naive trended weakly, memory not at all.

This CDR3 has 18 amino acids. The germline V gene encodes CDR1 MGHDK and CDR2 SYGVNS. Losses at the gene ends were 2 bases for V and 3 bases for J; bases not matched to a gene: 13. TCRdb called the 5' RACE reads again in MiXCR, with one record for every CDR3 protein. Altogether 1.5 million to 2 million distinct CDR3 sequences are present, less than 40% being singletons, with the ten largest covering roughly 0.3%. As for this clonotype: Its antigen is as yet unknown.

This clonotype was obtained from a newborn girl in good health. The source material was cord blood. V and J are TRBV25-1 and TRBJ2-1; 7 nucleotides agree with TRBD1. DNA of the CDR3: TGTGCCAGCAGTGAAGCTCCGGGACAGAAGAGAAGCTACAATGAGCAGTTCTTC. Its protein product is CASSEAPGQKRSYNEQFF.